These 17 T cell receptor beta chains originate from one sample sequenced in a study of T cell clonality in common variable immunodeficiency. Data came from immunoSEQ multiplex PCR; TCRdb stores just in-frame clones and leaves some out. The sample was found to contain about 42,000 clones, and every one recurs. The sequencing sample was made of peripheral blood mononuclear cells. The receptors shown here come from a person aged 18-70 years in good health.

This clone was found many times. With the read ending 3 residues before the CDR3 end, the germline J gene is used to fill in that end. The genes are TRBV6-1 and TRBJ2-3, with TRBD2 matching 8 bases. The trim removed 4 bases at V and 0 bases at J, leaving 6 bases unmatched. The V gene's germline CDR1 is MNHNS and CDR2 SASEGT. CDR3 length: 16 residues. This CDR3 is CASSVTSGGSTDTQYF. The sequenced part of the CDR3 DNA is TGTGCCAGCAGTGTAACTAGCGGAGGAAGCACAGATACG.

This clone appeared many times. CDR3 protein: CASSVRSRAYEQYF. CDR3 bases read: TGTGCCAGCAGCGTGAGGTCCAGGGCCTACGAG. The chain links TRBV5-6 to TRBJ2-7, with D possibly TRBD1 on 5 matching bases. The sequenced fragment ends 3 residues before the CDR3 boundary, so the rest is inferred from the germline J gene. Germline V gives CDR1 SGHDT, CDR2 YYEEEE. The CDR3 loop spans 14 amino acids. Trimming pared 4 bases from V and 2 bases from J, leaving 13 bases between.

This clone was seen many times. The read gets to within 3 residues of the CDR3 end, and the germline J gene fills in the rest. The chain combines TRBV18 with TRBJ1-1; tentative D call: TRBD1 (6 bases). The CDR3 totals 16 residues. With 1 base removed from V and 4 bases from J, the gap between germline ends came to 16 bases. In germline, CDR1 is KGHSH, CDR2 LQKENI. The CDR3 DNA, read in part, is TGTGCCAGCTCACCACGGAATCAGGGGCTGAGCACTGAA. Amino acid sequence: CASSPRNQGLSTE. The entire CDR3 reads CASSPRNQGLSTEAFF.

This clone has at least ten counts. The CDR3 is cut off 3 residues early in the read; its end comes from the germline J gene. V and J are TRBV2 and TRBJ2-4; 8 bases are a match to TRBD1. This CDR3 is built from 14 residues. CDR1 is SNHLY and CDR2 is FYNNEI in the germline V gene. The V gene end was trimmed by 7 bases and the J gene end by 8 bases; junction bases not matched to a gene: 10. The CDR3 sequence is CASNALGQADIQYF. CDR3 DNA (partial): TGTGCCAGCAATGCGTTGGGACAGGCGGACATT.

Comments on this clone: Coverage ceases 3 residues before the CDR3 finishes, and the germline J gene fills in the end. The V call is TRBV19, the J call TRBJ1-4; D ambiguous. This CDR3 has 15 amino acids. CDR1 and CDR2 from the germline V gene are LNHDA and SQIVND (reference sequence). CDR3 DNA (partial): TGTGCCAGTAGTGACCGACAAGCTCTTAATTCACCA. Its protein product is CASSDRQALNSP. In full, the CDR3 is CASSDRQALNSPLFF.

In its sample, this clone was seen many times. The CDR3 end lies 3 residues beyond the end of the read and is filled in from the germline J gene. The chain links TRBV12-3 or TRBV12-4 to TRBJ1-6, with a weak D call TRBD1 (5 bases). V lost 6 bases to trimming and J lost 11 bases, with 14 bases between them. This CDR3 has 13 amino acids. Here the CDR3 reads CASSRLTDTPLHF. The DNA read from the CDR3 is TGTGCCAGCAGCCGGTTGACAGATACACCC.

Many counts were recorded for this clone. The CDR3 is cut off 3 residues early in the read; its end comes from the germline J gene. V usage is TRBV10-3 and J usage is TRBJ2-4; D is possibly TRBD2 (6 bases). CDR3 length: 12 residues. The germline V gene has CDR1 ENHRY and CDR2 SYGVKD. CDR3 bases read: TGTGCCATCAGTGCCGGGACTGAGATT. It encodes CAISAGTEI. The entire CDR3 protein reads CAISAGTEIQYF.

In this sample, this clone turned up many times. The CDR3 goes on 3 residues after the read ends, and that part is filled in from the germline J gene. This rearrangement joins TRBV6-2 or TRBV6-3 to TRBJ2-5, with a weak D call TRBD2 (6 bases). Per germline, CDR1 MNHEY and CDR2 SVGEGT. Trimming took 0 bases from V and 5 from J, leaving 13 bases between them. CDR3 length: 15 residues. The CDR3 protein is CASSYSTSRQETQYF. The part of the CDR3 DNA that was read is TGTGCCAGCAGTTACTCGACTAGTCGGCAGGAGACC.

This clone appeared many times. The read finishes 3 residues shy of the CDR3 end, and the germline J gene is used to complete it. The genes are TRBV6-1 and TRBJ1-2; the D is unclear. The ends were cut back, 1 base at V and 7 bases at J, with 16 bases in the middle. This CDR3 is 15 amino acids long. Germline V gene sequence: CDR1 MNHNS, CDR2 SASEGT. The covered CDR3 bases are TGTGCCAGCAGTGAAGTCCGCCCCCCCAGAAGTGGC. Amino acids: CASSEVRPPRSG. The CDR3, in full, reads CASSEVRPPRSGYTF.

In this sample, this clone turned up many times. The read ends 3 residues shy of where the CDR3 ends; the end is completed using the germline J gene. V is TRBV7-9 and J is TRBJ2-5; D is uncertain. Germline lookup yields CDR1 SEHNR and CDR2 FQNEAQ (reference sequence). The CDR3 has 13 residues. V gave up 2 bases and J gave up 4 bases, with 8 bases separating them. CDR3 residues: CASSLIRVETQYF. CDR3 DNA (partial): TGTGCCAGCAGCTTAATTAGGGTAGAGACC.

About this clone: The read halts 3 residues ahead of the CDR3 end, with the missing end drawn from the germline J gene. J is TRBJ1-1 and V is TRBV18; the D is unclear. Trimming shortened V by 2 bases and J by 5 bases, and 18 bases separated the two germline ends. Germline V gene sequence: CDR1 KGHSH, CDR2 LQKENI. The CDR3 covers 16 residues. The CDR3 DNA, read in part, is TGTGCCAGCTCACCAGCGACCGAAGGCCGGGGAACTGAA. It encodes CASSPATEGRGTE. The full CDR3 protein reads CASSPATEGRGTEAFF. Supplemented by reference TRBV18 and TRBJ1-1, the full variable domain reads NAGVMQNPRHLVRRRGQEARLRCSPMKGHSHVYWYRQLPEEGLKFMVYLQKENIIDESGMPKERFSAEFPKEGPSILRIQQVVRGDSAAYFCASSPATEGRGTEAFFGQGTRLTVV.

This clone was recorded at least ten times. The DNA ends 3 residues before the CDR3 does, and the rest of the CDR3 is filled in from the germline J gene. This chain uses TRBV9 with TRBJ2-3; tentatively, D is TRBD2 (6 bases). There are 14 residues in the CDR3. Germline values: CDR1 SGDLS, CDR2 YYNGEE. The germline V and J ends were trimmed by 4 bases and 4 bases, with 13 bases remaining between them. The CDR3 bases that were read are TGTGCCAGCAGCCCTAGGACTACTCCAGATACG. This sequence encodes CASSPRTTPDT. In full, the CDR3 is CASSPRTTPDTQYF.

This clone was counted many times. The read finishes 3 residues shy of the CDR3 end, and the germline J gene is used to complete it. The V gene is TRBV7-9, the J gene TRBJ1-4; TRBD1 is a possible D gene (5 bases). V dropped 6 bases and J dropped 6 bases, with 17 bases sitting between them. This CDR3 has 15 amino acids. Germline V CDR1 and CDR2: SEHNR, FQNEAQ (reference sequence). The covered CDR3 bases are TGTGCCAGCAGTCTAAGGGGTGGGGCCGATGAAAAA. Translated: CASSLRGGADEK. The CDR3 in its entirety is CASSLRGGADEKLFF.

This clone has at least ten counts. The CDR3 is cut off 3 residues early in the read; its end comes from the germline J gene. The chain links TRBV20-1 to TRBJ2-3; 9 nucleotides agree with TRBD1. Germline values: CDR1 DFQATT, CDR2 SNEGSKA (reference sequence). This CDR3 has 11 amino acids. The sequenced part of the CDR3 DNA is TGCAGTGCGAGGACAGGGGAGACG. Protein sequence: CSARTGET. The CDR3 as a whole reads CSARTGETQYF.

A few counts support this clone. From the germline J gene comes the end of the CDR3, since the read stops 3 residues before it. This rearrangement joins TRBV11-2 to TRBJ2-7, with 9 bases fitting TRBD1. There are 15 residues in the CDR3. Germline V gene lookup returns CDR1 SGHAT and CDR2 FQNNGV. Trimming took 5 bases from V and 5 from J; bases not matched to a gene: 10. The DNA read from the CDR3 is TGTGCCAGCAGCCCACGGACAGGGGCTTGGCACGAG. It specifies CASSPRTGAWHE. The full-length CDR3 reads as CASSPRTGAWHEQYF.

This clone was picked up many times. CDR3 bases read: TGTGCCAGCAGAGAGAAGTGGACAGGGTCTCTCACTGAA. It translates to CASREKWTGSLTE. From start to end, the CDR3 is CASREKWTGSLTEAFF. The genes are TRBV6-4 and TRBJ1-1, with 8 nucleotides matching TRBD1. The CDR3 goes on 3 residues after the read ends, and that part is filled in from the germline J gene. V lost 6 bases and J lost 4; bases outside the gene matches: 13. This CDR3 spans 16 amino acids. Germline V lookup: CDR1 MRHNA, CDR2 SNTAGT.

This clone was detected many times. Incomplete CDR3 DNA: TGTGCCAGCTGCCAGTATGGAGCGGGAGGGCCCGGTGAG. This gives the protein CASCQYGAGGPGE. The whole CDR3 protein reads CASCQYGAGGPGEQFF. The rearrangement uses TRBV13 and TRBJ2-1; 10 nucleotides match TRBD2. The read ends 3 residues before the CDR3 terminus; that terminus is restored from the germline J gene. The V gene end was trimmed by 8 bases and the J gene end by 9 bases; junction bases not matched to a gene: 16. Germline V lookup: CDR1 PRHDT, CDR2 FYEKMQ (reference sequence). The CDR3 has 16 residues.